Listed here is a single TCR beta chain. Losses at the gene ends were 6 bases for V and 5 bases for J; bases not matched to a gene: 8. This CDR3 comprises 14 residues. Germline CDR1 reads MNHNS; CDR2 reads SASEGT. TCRdb redid the calling of the 5' RACE reads with MiXCR, one entry per CDR3 protein. Of 550,000 to 700,000 distinct CDR3 sequences detected, about 20% appear once; the ten largest clones hold approximately 4.5%. The record originates from a study of identical twins. These same records also appear under a second study, on T cells expressing NK-cell markers. According to that study: Sorted CD3+CD56+NKG2C+, CD3+CD56+NKG2C- and CD3+CD56-NKG2C+ T-cell subsets were beta-chain profiled. Sorting was restricted to alpha-beta TCR T cells by an anti-gamma-delta TCR antibody in several experiments.

V and J are TRBV6-1 and TRBJ2-5; 8 bases align to TRBD2. This clonotype was obtained from a woman aged 18-35 years in good health. Source material: PBMCs. The CDR3: CASSATGGRETQYF. The CDR3 nucleotides are TGTGCCAGCAGCGCTACGGGGGGGCGGGAGACCCAGTACTTC.